Below are 21 T cell receptor beta chains sequenced from a single sample in a study of T-cell reconstitution after alpha-beta-depleted transplantation in children. Preparation of the TCRbeta library used unique molecular identifiers. From the PCR reads, TCRdb called clonotypes with MiXCR, one entry per CDR3 protein. This sample has about 480,000 distinct CDR3 sequences, with about an eighth found just once. Sequenced material: PBMCs from the stem cell graft donor, taken from the stem cell graft. The receptor set was obtained from a human donor who donated a stem cell graft to a child with combined immunodeficiency.

This clonotype was recorded many times. V usage is TRBV20-1 and J usage is TRBJ2-7; D is perhaps TRBD1 (6 bases). Trimming shortened V by 1 base and J by 9 bases, and 16 bases separated the two germline ends. There are 13 residues in the CDR3. Germline-derived CDR1 and CDR2 are DFQATT and SNEGSKA (reference sequence). CDR3 loop: CSARGETGKRQYF. CDR3 coding DNA: TGCAGTGCTAGAGGCGAGACAGGAAAGAGGCAGTACTTC.

The rearrangement uses TRBV2 and TRBJ2-7, with D perhaps TRBD2 (5 bases). V lost 2 bases and J 3 bases, leaving 11 bases between the germline ends. CDR1 SNHLY and CDR2 FYNNEI come from the germline V gene. This CDR3 spans 14 amino acids. The CDR3 DNA is TGTGCCAGCAGTGAATACGGGGTCTACTACGAGCAGTACTTC. It yields the protein CASSEYGVYYEQYF.

Ten or more counts support this clonotype. The V and J genes are TRBV20-1 and TRBJ2-7; D perhaps matches TRBD1 (6 bases). The V end was cut by 2 bases, the J end by 2 bases, with 10 bases between. The CDR3 sequence is 13 residues long. The germline gives CDR1 DFQATT, CDR2 SNEGSKA (reference sequence). CDR3 sequence (DNA): TGCAGTGCTAGACAGGGGTTCACCTACGAGCAGTACTTC. Residues: CSARQGFTYEQYF.

V gene TRBV6-5 combines with J gene TRBJ1-1, with TRBD1 as a possible D gene (5 bases). This CDR3 contains 14 residues. Between the trimmed V and J ends, which lost 0 bases and 4 bases, there was a span of 9 bases. CDR1 is MNHEY and CDR2 is SVGAGI in the germline V gene. CDR3 in amino acids: CASSYSGGGTEAFF. In DNA form, the CDR3 reads TGTGCCAGCAGTTACTCCGGGGGGGGCACTGAAGCTTTCTTT.

This clonotype has at least ten counts. The rearrangement joins TRBV20-1 to TRBJ2-3; 7 nucleotides line up with TRBD2. J lost 5 bases, V lost 6 bases, and 11 bases had no gene match. The CDR3 length is 14 residues. Per germline, CDR1 DFQATT and CDR2 SNEGSKA (reference sequence). CDR3 protein: CSAALGVAGDTQYF. The CDR3 nucleotides read TGCAGTGCCGCCCTGGGTGTAGCGGGAGATACGCAGTATTTT.

The J gene is TRBJ2-5, the V gene TRBV12-3 or TRBV12-4; D call uncertain. The CDR3 length is 15 residues. Trimming removed 1 base at V and 2 bases at J, with 11 bases between. As DNA, the CDR3 is TGTGCCAGCAGTTTAGTCGCCGTCCGACAAGAGACCCAGTACTTC. This encodes CASSLVAVRQETQYF.

The V call is TRBV29-1, the J call TRBJ2-3; 8 bases agree with TRBD1. The CDR3 length is 15 residues. The ends lost 2 bases at V and 3 bases at J; junction bases unmatched: 7. Germline V gene data show CDR1 as SQVTM and CDR2 as ANQGSEA. As DNA, the CDR3 is TGCAGCGTTGAACAGACAGGGGTTGCGACAGATACGCAGTATTTT. Protein: CSVEQTGVATDTQYF.

This clonotype was detected ten times or more. This sequence joins TRBV28 and TRBJ2-7; D ambiguous. The V gene lost 8 bases and the J gene lost 2 bases, with 10 bases spanning the gap. There are 12 residues in the CDR3. Germline values: CDR1 MDHEN, CDR2 SYDVKM. CDR3 sequence reads: CASRTAPYEQYF. As DNA, the CDR3 is TGTGCCAGCCGCACAGCGCCCTACGAGCAGTACTTC.

This clonotype came up many times. The chain couples TRBV12-3 or TRBV12-4 to TRBJ2-7, with 11 bases fitting TRBD2. The CDR3 length is 15 residues. V lost 6 bases and J lost 0; bases outside the gene matches: 4. This CDR3 reads CASRQTSGDSYEQYF. DNA for the CDR3: TGTGCCAGCAGACAGACTAGCGGGGACTCCTACGAGCAGTACTTC.

The V call is TRBV7-9, the J call TRBJ2-1, with a possible D match to TRBD2 (6 bases). The CDR3 runs 15 residues. Trimming pared 3 bases from V and 6 bases from J, leaving 15 bases between. CDR1 is SEHNR and CDR2 is FQNEAQ in the germline V gene (reference sequence). The CDR3 region is CASSFGAGPSNEQFF. CDR3 DNA sequence: TGTGCCAGCAGCTTCGGGGCGGGACCCTCCAATGAGCAGTTCTTC.

The table lists this clonotype with a count of one. This CDR3 is missing its conserved last phenylalanine or tryptophan, likely due to a read error. V usage is TRBV18 and J usage is TRBJ1-3, with unresolved D. This CDR3 is 16 amino acids long. V dropped 3 bases and J dropped 0 bases, with 12 bases sitting between them. Germline V lookup: CDR1 KGHSH, CDR2 LQKENI. The CDR3 loop is CASSPRQTSSGNTIYC. The DNA for the CDR3 is TGTGCCAGCTCACCGAGGCAGACGAGCTCTGGAAACACCATATATTGT.

The V and J genes are TRBV12-3 or TRBV12-4 and TRBJ1-2, with no clear D. This CDR3 comprises 14 residues. V dropped 6 bases and J dropped 8 bases, with 19 bases sitting between them. The CDR3 is CASSLTSYSEGYTF. In nucleotides, the CDR3 is TGTGCCAGCAGCCTTACCTCATACTCGGAGGGCTACACCTTC.

The J gene is TRBJ2-1, the V gene TRBV5-6, with D perhaps assigned TRBD1 or TRBD2 (6 bases each). This CDR3 has 16 residues. Germline V CDR1 and CDR2: SGHDT, YYEEEE. V lost 4 bases to trimming and J lost 9 bases, with 23 bases between them. In nucleotides, the CDR3 is TGTGCCAGCAGCCGGGGGACGGGGGCCTTCAGTGCTGAGCAGTTCTTC. This translates into CASSRGTGAFSAEQFF.

This clonotype has a count of ten or more. This chain links TRBV6-1 with TRBJ2-1, with D perhaps TRBD1 (6 bases). Germline lookup yields CDR1 MNHNS and CDR2 SASEGT. The V end lost 6 bases, the J end lost 0 bases, and 12 bases lay between the germline ends. The CDR3 totals 15 residues. The CDR3 protein is CASSNRADSYNEQFF. The CDR3 nucleotides read TGTGCCAGCAGCAACAGGGCGGACTCCTACAATGAGCAGTTCTTC.

This clonotype was found many times. The rearrangement uses TRBV20-1 and TRBJ2-7; 8 bases are a match to TRBD1. CDR1 is DFQATT, CDR2 SNEGSKA, per germline (reference sequence). The CDR3 spans 13 residues. The V segment lost 7 bases and the J segment 0 bases; nucleotides outside the gene matches: 5. CDR3 amino acids: CSVPDRGSYEQYF. CDR3 nucleotides: TGCAGTGTCCCCGACAGGGGCTCCTACGAGCAGTACTTC.

The chain employs TRBV6-2 or TRBV6-3 and TRBJ1-2; D unclear. Trimming took 8 bases from V and 5 from J, leaving 9 bases between them. The CDR3 loop spans 11 amino acids. Germline CDR1 and CDR2: MNHEY and SVGEGT. The CDR3 loop reads CASGKLYGYTF. CDR3 in DNA: TGTGCCAGCGGCAAGCTGTATGGCTACACCTTC.

The chain carries TRBV20-1 and TRBJ2-7; 7 nucleotides match TRBD2. The germline V gene encodes CDR1 DFQATT and CDR2 SNEGSKA (reference sequence). The CDR3 is 13 residues long. Trimming removed 3 bases from V and 3 bases from J; junction bases left unmatched: 5. The CDR3 reads CSARGTNDYEQYF. The CDR3 DNA follows: TGCAGTGCTAGGGGGACTAATGACTACGAGCAGTACTTC.

The table lists this clonotype with a few counts. The CDR3 protein is CASSWGRVVGGYEQYF. CDR3 coding DNA: TGTGCCAGCAGTTGGGGGAGGGTCGTGGGGGGCTACGAGCAGTACTTC. The gene calls are TRBV12-3 or TRBV12-4 and TRBJ2-7, with 7 positions matching TRBD2. With 4 bases clipped from V and 3 bases from J, the junction kept 12 bases outside the gene matches. This CDR3 is built from 16 residues.

This clonotype showed up just a few times. The chain recombines TRBV20-1 with TRBJ2-7, with 10 bases matching TRBD2. With V trimmed by 3 bases and J by 1 base, 3 bases remained unmatched. This CDR3 comprises 14 residues. Germline V CDR1 and CDR2: DFQATT, SNEGSKA (reference sequence). As DNA, the CDR3 is TGCAGTGCTAGGTCACTAGCGGGGTCCTACGAGCAGTACTTC. It translates to CSARSLAGSYEQYF.

The V call is TRBV7-2, the J call TRBJ2-7; D is undetermined. There are 16 residues in the CDR3. Germline-derived CDR1 and CDR2 are SGHTA and FQGNSA. V was shortened by 1 base and J by 4 bases, with 17 bases between the two germline ends. CDR3 sequence (DNA): TGTGCCAGCAGCTTAGTATCCGGGCCCGTAGAATACGAGCAGTACTTC. Translated, it gives CASSLVSGPVEYEQYF.

CDR3 nucleotide sequence: TGCAGTGCGAACCTCGGGACTAGCGGGTGGGGTGAGCAGTTCTTC. Amino acid sequence: CSANLGTSGWGEQFF. The rearrangement joins TRBV20-1 to TRBJ2-1; 12 positions match TRBD2. The germline V gene has CDR1 DFQATT and CDR2 SNEGSKA (reference sequence). The CDR3 spans 15 residues. V lost 6 bases and J lost 9; bases outside the gene matches: 12.